The 28 T cell receptor beta chains below were found in one sample sequenced in a study of T cells after yellow fever vaccination. TCRdb re-called the 5' RACE reads with MiXCR, one entry per CDR3 protein. Here the sample spans more than 3,500 distinct CDR3 sequences, roughly 7.3% being singletons. Sequencing was performed on PBMCs, either bulk or a sorted T-cell subset (CD4+, CD8+, memory, or dextramer-sorted; not recorded which), taken about 49 days after the first yellow fever vaccination. The receptors shown here come from a man aged 18 to 29 who received the YFV17D yellow fever vaccine.

The chain links TRBV20-1 to TRBJ1-2; no firm D call. Germline loops: CDR1 DFQATT, CDR2 SNEGSKA (reference sequence). There are 15 residues in the CDR3. DNA of the CDR3: TGCTTTGCGCGAAGGGTCGGTCCCGCTAACTATGGCTACACCTTC. Translated, it gives CFARRVGPANYGYTF.

This clonotype appeared many times. CDR3 protein: CASSPDRVNQPQHF. The DNA for the CDR3 is TGTGCCAGCTCACCGGACAGGGTCAATCAGCCCCAGCATTTT. V and J are TRBV18 and TRBJ1-5; TRBD1 matches at 8 bases. The CDR3 has 14 residues. V was clipped by 3 bases and J by 3 bases; unmatched bases: 1. Germline loops: CDR1 KGHSH, CDR2 LQKENI. Full variable domain (rest looked up from reference TRBV18 and TRBJ1-5): NAGVMQNPRHLVRRRGQEARLRCSPMKGHSHVYWYRQLPEEGLKFMVYLQKENIIDESGMPKERFSAEFPKEGPSILRIQQVVRGDSAAYFCASSPDRVNQPQHFGDGTRLSIL.

Ten or more counts support this clonotype. The gene calls are TRBV6-5 and TRBJ1-2, with 10 bases fitting TRBD1. Germline V gene sequence: CDR1 MNHEY, CDR2 SVGAGI. Trimming cost V 2 bases and J 4 bases; bases outside gene matches: 7. There are 16 residues in the CDR3. The CDR3 is CASSYPTGGEGYGYTF. Here the CDR3 DNA reads TGTGCCAGCAGTTACCCGACAGGGGGCGAGGGCTATGGCTACACCTTC.

This chain joins TRBV2 and TRBJ2-3; D possibly corresponds to TRBD2 (6 bases). The V and J ends lost 8 bases and 6 bases respectively, with 18 bases between them. The CDR3 covers 14 residues. Germline assignment: CDR1 SNHLY and CDR2 FYNNEI. CDR3 DNA sequence: TGTGCCAGCTGCTTGGGCGGGGTAGGGGATACGCAGTATTTT. Translation gives CASCLGGVGDTQYF.

The chain carries TRBV3-1 and TRBJ2-2; D gene unclear. The CDR3 sequence is 17 residues long. Germline V CDR1 and CDR2: LGHDT, YNNKEL (reference sequence). Deletions cut 11 bases from V and 2 bases from J, with 24 bases between. The CDR3 DNA sequence: TGTGCCTCCACCCAAGTATTGGTCGGGCCAAACACCGGGGAGCTGTTTTTT. Translated: CASTQVLVGPNTGELFF.

This clonotype has a count of ten or more. The chain employs TRBV28 and TRBJ1-5, with 9 bases identical to TRBD1. V shed 6 bases and J 2 bases; nucleotides not matched to a gene: 5. CDR3 length: 15 residues. Germline CDR1 reads MDHEN; CDR2 reads SYDVKM. In nucleotides, the CDR3 is TGTGCCAGCAGGGACAGGGGACCGGGCAATCAGCCCCAGCATTTT. Its protein is CASRDRGPGNQPQHF.

This clonotype was seen only once. Possible read error: a much larger clone is one base away. The chain employs TRBV27 and TRBJ2-3; D gene uncertain. V was pared by 5 bases and J by 3 bases, with 6 bases between. CDR1 is MNHEY, CDR2 SMNVEV, per germline (reference sequence). The CDR3 is 12 amino acids. The DNA for the CDR3 is TGTGCCAGCAGTCTTAGGACAGATACGCAGTATTTT. The encoded protein is CASSLRTDTQYF.

By share, this clonotype ranks as medium-sized. The rearrangement uses TRBV10-3 and TRBJ1-6, with D possibly matching TRBD1 (5 bases). Germline values: CDR1 ENHRY, CDR2 SYGVKD. This CDR3 is built from 18 residues. With 3 bases removed from V and 14 bases from J, the gap between germline ends came to 29 bases. CDR3 protein: CAISDPTATLIPNSALHF. As DNA, the CDR3 is TGTGCCATCAGTGACCCGACAGCTACCCTAATTCCCAATTCGGCCCTCCACTTT.

Sample share makes this clonotype medium-sized (0.01 to 0.1%). This rearrangement joins TRBV6-2 or TRBV6-3 to TRBJ2-2, with TRBD1 as a possible D gene (5 bases). Germline V lookup: CDR1 MNHEY, CDR2 SVGEGT. The CDR3 sequence is 17 residues long. V was cut by 7 bases and J by 4 bases, with 22 bases left in between. In nucleotides, the CDR3 is TGTGCCAGCATCAAAAGCCGCCGGGTGGGGCGCACCGGGGAGCTGTTTTTT. Protein sequence: CASIKSRRVGRTGELFF.

This clonotype was counted many times. The J gene is TRBJ1-5, the V gene TRBV24-1; D unclear. The CDR3 totals 16 residues. The V end was cut by 4 bases, the J end by 0 bases, with 12 bases between. From germline, CDR1 is KGHDR and CDR2 SFDVKD. The CDR3 reads CATSEAYITSNQPQHF. CDR3 sequence (DNA): TGTGCCACCAGTGAAGCTTACATAACTAGCAATCAGCCCCAGCATTTT.

Many counts were recorded for this clonotype. The chain is built from TRBV29-1 and TRBJ2-1; 9 nucleotides match TRBD1. V shed 3 bases and J 9 bases; nucleotides not matched to a gene: 9. From germline, CDR1 is SQVTM and CDR2 ANQGSEA. This CDR3 has 14 residues. Here the CDR3 DNA reads TGCAGCGTTGAGGGGACAGGGTTTTTATTTGAGCAGTTCTTC. Its translation is CSVEGTGFLFEQFF.

At least ten counts were recorded for this clonotype. The chain joins TRBV5-6 to TRBJ2-5; D unclear. Germline loops: CDR1 SGHDT, CDR2 YYEEEE. Trimming left V 7 bases short and J 5 bases short, with 6 bases between. The CDR3 is 10 residues long. CDR3 in DNA: TGTGCCAGCCCCGGGGAGACCCAGTACTTC. This gives the protein CASPGETQYF.

In its sample, this clonotype was seen many times. V and J are TRBV12-3 or TRBV12-4 and TRBJ1-5; 9 nucleotides agree with TRBD1. The length of the CDR3 is 15 residues. The V gene end was trimmed by 5 bases and the J gene end by 5 bases; junction bases not matched to a gene: 7. The CDR3 DNA reads as TGTGCCAGCAGTCAACCGGGACAGGGACATCAGCCCCAGCATTTT. Protein product: CASSQPGQGHQPQHF.

Of note for this clonotype: A much larger clonotype is one base distant, so this may be a read error. The V and J genes are TRBV19 and TRBJ2-7, with D maybe TRBD2 (6 bases). Trimming removed 11 bases from V and 2 bases from J, with 16 bases in between. The CDR3 consists of 13 residues. Per the germline V gene, CDR1 is LNHDA and CDR2 is SQIVND (reference sequence). CDR3 protein: CAGAGGTAYEQYF. Here the CDR3 DNA reads TGTGCCGGTGCTGGCGGGACGGCCTACGAGCAGTACTTC. The full variable domain, completed using reference TRBV19 and TRBJ2-7, is DGGITQSPKYLFRKEGQNVTLSCEQNLNHDAMYWYRQDPGQGLRLIYYSQIVNDFQKGDIAEGYSVSREKKESFPLTVTSAQKNPTAFYLCAGAGGTAYEQYFGPGTRLTVT.

This clonotype was counted at least ten times. This sequence joins TRBV5-5 and TRBJ1-2, with unresolved D. The germline CDR1 and CDR2 sequences are SGHKS and YYEKEE (reference sequence). The length of the CDR3 is 12 residues. Trimming cost V 5 bases and J 8 bases, with 13 bases left between them. This CDR3 reads CASRGRLWGYTF. CDR3 nucleotides: TGTGCCAGCAGAGGGAGGTTGTGGGGCTACACCTTC.

This clonotype was recorded at least ten times. The rearrangement uses TRBV6-2 or TRBV6-3 and TRBJ2-7; D not resolved. Looked up from germline, CDR1 is MNHEY and CDR2 is SVGEGT. V lost 10 bases and J lost 5, with 12 bases in between. The CDR3 is 11 amino acids. The CDR3 reads CATRSWNEQYV. CDR3 bases: TGTGCCACCCGAAGTTGGAACGAGCAGTACGTC.

This clonotype was seen at least ten times. The CDR3 region has the DNA TGTGCCAGCAGCTTAGCGATTGATCAGCCCCAGCATTTT. Protein product: CASSLAIDQPQHF. The chain employs TRBV11-2 and TRBJ1-5; D is unclear. CDR1 is SGHAT and CDR2 is FQNNGV in the germline V gene. This CDR3 comprises 13 residues. V gave up 1 base and J gave up 5 bases, with 6 bases separating them.

By share of the sample, this clonotype is medium-sized (0.01 to 0.1%). The chain joins TRBV24-1 to TRBJ2-5; unclear D gene. The length of the CDR3 is 15 residues. Trimming left V 1 base short and J 3 bases short, with 11 bases between. CDR1 KGHDR and CDR2 SFDVKD come from the germline V gene. CDR3 residues: CATSDLQGAEETQYF. As DNA, the CDR3 is TGTGCCACCAGTGATTTACAAGGTGCCGAAGAGACCCAGTACTTC.

This clonotype appeared a few times. This could be a read error, since a much larger clone is one nucleotide away. This chain uses TRBV4-1 with TRBJ2-6, with TRBD1 as a possible D gene (6 bases). This CDR3 has 14 amino acids. From germline, CDR1 is MGHRA and CDR2 YSYEKL. V lost 8 bases and J lost 12, with 20 bases in between. This CDR3 reads CASGPRTVLPVLTF. CDR3 coding DNA: TGCGCCAGCGGCCCCCGGACAGTCCTTCCCGTCCTGACTTTC.

This clonotype was seen many times. The CDR3 region has the DNA TGCGCCAGCACGTCCGCGGAGAACACTGAAGCTTTCTTT. Translating it yields CASTSAENTEAFF. The V call is TRBV5-1, the J call TRBJ1-1, with D hard to call. V gave up 6 bases and J gave up 1 base, with 10 bases separating them. The CDR3 extends over 13 amino acids. Germline CDR1 SGHRS, CDR2 YFSETQ.

This clonotype was detected only a few times. The V gene is TRBV6-5, the J gene TRBJ1-1; D is undetermined. The CDR3 sequence is 14 residues long. Germline V gene lookup returns CDR1 MNHEY and CDR2 SVGAGI. The V gene lost 2 bases and the J gene lost 1 base, with 8 bases spanning the gap. The DNA of the CDR3 is TGTGCCAGCAGTTACGCCACAGCGAACACTGAAGCTTTCTTT. Amino acid sequence: CASSYATANTEAFF.

This clonotype was picked up many times. J is TRBJ1-6 and V is TRBV6-5; no firm D call. V lost 2 bases, J lost 15 bases, and 17 bases lay in between. Germline V gene sequence: CDR1 MNHEY, CDR2 SVGAGI. The CDR3 consists of 14 residues. CDR3 sequence: CASSYGAGLSLLHF. The CDR3 DNA follows: TGTGCCAGCAGTTACGGAGCAGGTCTTTCGCTCCTCCACTTT.

This clonotype was observed at least ten times. The V and J genes are TRBV29-1 and TRBJ2-7, with D uncertain. This CDR3 region has 9 residues. The germline CDR1 and CDR2 sequences are SQVTM and ANQGSEA. V lost 4 bases and J lost 6, with 4 bases in between. The CDR3 region has the DNA TGCAGCGTTGCAGGCGAGCAGTACGTC. Translation gives CSVAGEQYV.

This clonotype has ten or more counts. The gene calls are TRBV4-1 and TRBJ2-7, with 9 bases fitting TRBD2. CDR1 and CDR2 (germline): MGHRA, YSYEKL. CDR3 size: 16 residues. After removal of 1 base from V and 4 bases from J, the junction contained 8 bases not matched to a gene. The CDR3 reads CASSQVKSGGRYEQYF. The CDR3 region has the DNA TGCGCCAGCAGCCAAGTTAAGAGCGGGGGGAGGTACGAGCAGTACTTC.

This clonotype has at least ten counts. The rearrangement uses TRBV10-3 and TRBJ2-3, with 10 nucleotides matching TRBD2. The CDR3 covers 20 residues. Germline V gene sequence: CDR1 ENHRY, CDR2 SYGVKD. Trimming removed 8 bases from V and 6 bases from J; junction bases left unmatched: 26. The CDR3: CAIGSNVGLAGATPLDTQYF. In nucleotides, the CDR3 is TGTGCCATCGGGTCCAACGTGGGGCTAGCGGGGGCCACTCCTCTCGATACGCAGTATTTT.

This clonotype appeared many times. This rearrangement joins TRBV4-1 to TRBJ1-6; D remains ambiguous. Trimming left V 8 bases short and J 4 bases short, with 6 bases between. There are 12 residues in the CDR3. Germline values: CDR1 MGHRA, CDR2 YSYEKL. This chain's CDR3 is CASGSYNSPLHF. In DNA, the CDR3 is TGCGCCAGCGGAAGTTATAATTCACCCCTCCACTTT.

At least ten counts were recorded for this clonotype. The rearrangement uses TRBV29-1 and TRBJ1-2; 11 bases agree with TRBD1. V dropped 4 bases and J dropped 7; count of bases not matched to a gene: 8. The CDR3 spans 14 residues. Per germline, CDR1 SQVTM and CDR2 ANQGSEA. The CDR3 region has the DNA TGCAGCGTTGTGGGGGGACAGGGGGGTCGTGGCTACACCTTC. Protein: CSVVGGQGGRGYTF.

This clonotype showed up many times. The chain uses TRBV6-5 and TRBJ1-3; 7 bases are shared with TRBD1. Germline lookup yields CDR1 MNHEY and CDR2 SVGAGI. The CDR3 runs to 16 residues. Unmatched junction bases numbered 7, after V lost 0 bases and J lost 5 bases. CDR3 bases: TGTGCCAGCAGTTACTCGTCCGGGACAGCTCGAAACACCATATATTTT. This codes for CASSYSSGTARNTIYF.